This TCR beta chain comes out of a study of shared clonotypes between healthy human individuals. Background on the study: CD4 naive and CD4 memory each took three plates per donor, while CD8 naive took two and CD8 memory one.

Regarding this clone: Antigen: not known.

Assay used: immunoSEQ multiplex PCR; TCRdb lists only in-frame clones, some missing. The data contain about 690,000 clones, about nine tenths of them singletons. Study results and limitations: Sharing across four donors was highest in naive CD4 (around 5%) and lowest in memory CD8 (0.4%).

This clonotype was obtained from a young man in good health. Some clones in this sample may be carry-over from other donors' samples. The specimen was memory CD8+ T cells from PBMCs. Subset noted: CD45RO+ cells pooled with CCR7-negative TemRA cells.

The CDR3 DNA reads as TGTGCCAGTAGTATTGAAATCACTATCGGCTACACCTTC. As protein: CASSIEITIGYTF. This chain joins TRBV19 and TRBJ1-2; D is unclear. Germline V lookup: CDR1 LNHDA, CDR2 SQIVND (reference sequence). The V gene lost 3 bases and the J gene lost 8 bases, with 13 bases spanning the gap. The CDR3 has 13 residues.